One T cell receptor (beta chain) is described in this entry. The sample belongs to a study of monozygotic twins with inflammatory bowel disease. A template switching step added UMIs, each with a 6-nucleotide sample barcode. TCRdb re-called the 5' RACE reads and gives one entry per CDR3 protein, without DNA. This sample contains 200,000 to 250,000 distinct CDR3 sequences. The CDR3 spans 11 residues. Germline CDR1 is MNHNS and CDR2 is SASEGT. This rearrangement joins TRBV6-1 to TRBJ1-1. The sample consisted of blood. The sequence derives from a human donor with ulcerative colitis or Crohn's disease, or a healthy co-twin of an affected twin (not recorded which). CDR3 region: CATSGNTEAFF.